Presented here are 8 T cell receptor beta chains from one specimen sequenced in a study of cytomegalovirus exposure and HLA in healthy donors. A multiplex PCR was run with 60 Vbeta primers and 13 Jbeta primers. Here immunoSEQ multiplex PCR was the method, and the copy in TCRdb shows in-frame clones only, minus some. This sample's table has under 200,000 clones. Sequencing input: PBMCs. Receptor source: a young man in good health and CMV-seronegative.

The DNA of the CDR3 is TGTGCCAGCAGCGTAGTCGAGAATTCACCCCTCCACTTT. Translating gives CASSVVENSPLHF. The V and J genes are TRBV9 and TRBJ1-6; no clear D. V was trimmed by 0 bases and J by 7 bases, leaving 5 bases between them. Germline V gene sequence: CDR1 SGDLS, CDR2 YYNGEE. This CDR3 comprises 13 residues.

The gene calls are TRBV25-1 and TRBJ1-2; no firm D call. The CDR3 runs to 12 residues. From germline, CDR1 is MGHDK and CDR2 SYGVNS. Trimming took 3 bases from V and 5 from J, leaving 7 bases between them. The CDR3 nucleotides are TGTGCCAGCAGTGATTTGAGGTATGGCTACACCTTC. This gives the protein CASSDLRYGYTF.

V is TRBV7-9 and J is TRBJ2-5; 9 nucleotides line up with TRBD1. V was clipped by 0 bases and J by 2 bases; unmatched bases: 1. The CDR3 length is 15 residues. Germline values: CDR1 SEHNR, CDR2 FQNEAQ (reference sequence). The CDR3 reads CASSLAGTGQETQYF. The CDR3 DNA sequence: TGTGCCAGCAGCTTAGCCGGGACAGGGCAAGAGACCCAGTACTTC.

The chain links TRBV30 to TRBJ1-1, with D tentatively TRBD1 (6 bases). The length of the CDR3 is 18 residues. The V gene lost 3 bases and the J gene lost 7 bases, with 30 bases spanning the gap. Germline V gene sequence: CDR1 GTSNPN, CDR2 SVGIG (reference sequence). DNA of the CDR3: TGTGCCTGGAGCCGAGACCCCCAGGGGACCGGTAAAATGAATGAAGCTTTCTTT. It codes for CAWSRDPQGTGKMNEAFF.

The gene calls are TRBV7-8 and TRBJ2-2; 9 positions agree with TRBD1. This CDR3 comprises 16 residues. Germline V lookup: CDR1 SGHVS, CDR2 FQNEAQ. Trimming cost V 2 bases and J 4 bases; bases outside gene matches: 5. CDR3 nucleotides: TGTGCCAGCAGCTTAACCGGGACAGGGATCACCGGGGAGCTGTTTTTT. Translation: CASSLTGTGITGELFF. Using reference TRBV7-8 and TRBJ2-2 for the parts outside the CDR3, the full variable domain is GAGVSQSPRYKVAKRGQDVALRCDPISGHVSLFWYQQALGQGPEFLTYFQNEAQLDKSGLPSDRFFAERPEGSVSTLKIQRTQQEDSAVYLCASSLTGTGITGELFFGEGSRLTVL.

The CDR3 loop reads CASREMTGLNYGYTF. The CDR3 nucleotides are TGCGCCAGCAGAGAGATGACAGGCCTTAACTATGGCTACACCTTC. The chain is built from TRBV10-2 and TRBJ1-2, with a tentative D call TRBD1 (6 bases). The CDR3 sequence is 15 residues long. The V and J ends lost 6 bases and 1 base respectively, with 15 bases between them. Germline V gene lookup returns CDR1 WSHSY and CDR2 SAAADI.

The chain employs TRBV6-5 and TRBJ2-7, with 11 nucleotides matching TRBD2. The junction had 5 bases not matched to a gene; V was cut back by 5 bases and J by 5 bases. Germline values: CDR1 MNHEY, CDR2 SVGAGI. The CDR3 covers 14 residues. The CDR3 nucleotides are TGTGCCAGCAGTCGTAGCGGGAGGGAGGACGAGCAGTACTTC. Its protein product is CASSRSGREDEQYF.

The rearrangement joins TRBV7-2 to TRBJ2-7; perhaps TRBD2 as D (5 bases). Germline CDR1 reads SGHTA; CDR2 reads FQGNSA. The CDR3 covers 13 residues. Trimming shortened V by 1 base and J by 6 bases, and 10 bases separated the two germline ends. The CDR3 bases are TGTGCCAGCAGCTTAGGGCTAGCTGGCGAGCAGTACTTC. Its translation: CASSLGLAGEQYF.